These T cell receptor beta chains were read from a single sample in a study of beta chain features in type 1 diabetes. Here immunoSEQ multiplex PCR was the method, and the copy in TCRdb shows in-frame clones only, minus some. The table has 200,000 to 300,000 clones, more than 65% seen once. The sequenced sample was naive CD4+ T cells from blood. All receptors come from a young man in good health. CDR3s include the opening cysteine and the closing phenylalanine or tryptophan. A D gene is named only where the DNA matches it firmly. Size is stated for part of the rows, as once, few or many counts, or as a class when the clone is expanded.

CDR3aa: CASGLRQGARDTQYF
CDR3nt: TGTGCCAGCGGGCTACGACAGGGGGCGCGAGATACGCAGTATTTT
v_gene: TRBV27
j_gene: TRBJ2-3
abundance: -
d_gene: TRBD1

CDR3aa: CAWSPGGEQPQHF
CDR3nt: TGTGCCTGGAGTCCAGGGGGCGAACAGCCCCAGCATTTT
v_gene: TRBV30
j_gene: TRBJ1-5
abundance: few
d_gene: TRBD1

CDR3aa: CSVTRGLLAGPYEQYF
CDR3nt: TGCAGCGTGACACGGGGCCTATTAGCGGGGCCCTACGAGCAGTACTTC
v_gene: TRBV29-1
j_gene: TRBJ2-7
abundance: -
d_gene: TRBD2

CDR3aa: CASSQNYEQYF
CDR3nt: TGTGCCAGCAGCCAAAACTACGAGCAGTACTTC
v_gene: TRBV16
j_gene: TRBJ2-7
abundance: few
d_gene: -

CDR3aa: CAWGDNPYEQYF
CDR3nt: TGTGCCTGGGGGGACAACCCCTACGAGCAGTACTTC
v_gene: TRBV30
j_gene: TRBJ2-7
abundance: few
d_gene: -

CDR3aa: CASSLVGSGQGARREQYF
CDR3nt: TGTGCCAGCAGCTTAGTGGGGAGCGGACAGGGGGCGCGTCGGGAGCAGTACTTC
v_gene: TRBV7-6
j_gene: TRBJ2-7
abundance: -
d_gene: TRBD1

CDR3aa: CSARTLLSYNEQFF
CDR3nt: TGCAGCGCCCGGACTCTCCTTTCCTACAATGAGCAGTTCTTC
v_gene: TRBV29-1
j_gene: TRBJ2-1
abundance: -
d_gene: -

CDR3aa: CAWGTGSLLEQYF
CDR3nt: TGTGCCTGGGGGACAGGTAGTCTGCTCGAGCAGTACTTC
v_gene: TRBV30
j_gene: TRBJ2-7
abundance: -
d_gene: TRBD1

CDR3aa: CSAGAGEQFF
CDR3nt: TGCAGTGCAGGGGCGGGGGAGCAGTTCTTC
v_gene: TRBV20-1
j_gene: TRBJ2-1
abundance: -
d_gene: -

CDR3aa: CAWSQNRGSYNEQFF
CDR3nt: TGTGCCTGGAGTCAAAACAGGGGTTCCTACAATGAGCAGTTCTTC
v_gene: TRBV30
j_gene: TRBJ2-1
abundance: -
d_gene: TRBD1

CDR3aa: CASSLGLAGGRDNEQFF
CDR3nt: TGCGCCAGCAGCCTGGGACTAGCGGGAGGAAGGGACAATGAGCAGTTCTTC
v_gene: TRBV4-1
j_gene: TRBJ2-1
abundance: -
d_gene: TRBD2

CDR3aa: CAWSLIGPGGEQYF
CDR3nt: TGTGCCTGGAGTCTTATAGGTCCCGGGGGGGAGCAGTACTTC
v_gene: TRBV30
j_gene: TRBJ2-7
abundance: once
d_gene: TRBD2

CDR3aa: CAWSVGLMNTEAFF
CDR3nt: TGTGCCTGGAGTGTAGGCCTCATGAACACTGAAGCTTTCTTT
v_gene: TRBV30
j_gene: TRBJ1-1
abundance: -
d_gene: -

CDR3aa: CASTTRGELFF
CDR3nt: TGTGCCAGCACCACTCGCGGGGAGCTGTTTTTT
v_gene: TRBV7-9
j_gene: TRBJ2-2
abundance: -
d_gene: -

CDR3aa: CSVGTGMGYNEQFF
CDR3nt: TGCAGCGTTGGTACGGGAATGGGGTACAATGAGCAGTTCTTC
v_gene: TRBV29-1
j_gene: TRBJ2-1
abundance: -
d_gene: -

CDR3aa: CASSWDLAIYEQYF
CDR3nt: TGCGCCAGCAGCTGGGATCTAGCTATCTACGAGCAGTACTTC
v_gene: TRBV5-1
j_gene: TRBJ2-7
abundance: few
d_gene: -

CDR3aa: CAGRAGEWTEAFF
CDR3nt: TGTGCCGGACGGGCGGGGGAATGGACTGAAGCTTTCTTT
v_gene: TRBV30
j_gene: TRBJ1-1
abundance: -
d_gene: -

CDR3aa: CAWSVGATRSNEQFF
CDR3nt: TGTGCCTGGTCCGTGGGGGCGACGAGGTCCAATGAGCAGTTCTTC
v_gene: TRBV30
j_gene: TRBJ2-1
abundance: -
d_gene: -

CDR3aa: CASSTTGSPYNEQFF
CDR3nt: TGTGCCAGCAGTACAACAGGGTCTCCCTACAATGAGCAGTTCTTC
v_gene: TRBV6-6
j_gene: TRBJ2-1
abundance: -
d_gene: -

CDR3aa: CASSLNPLAGGNEQFF
CDR3nt: TGTGCCAGCTCCCTAAACCCACTAGCGGGAGGGAATGAGCAGTTCTTC
v_gene: TRBV27
j_gene: TRBJ2-1
abundance: few
d_gene: TRBD2

CDR3aa: CSSRTNTEAFF
CDR3nt: TGCAGTTCGAGAACAAACACTGAAGCTTTCTTT
v_gene: TRBV20-1
j_gene: TRBJ1-1
abundance: -
d_gene: -

CDR3aa: CASSLPIEVEQFF
CDR3nt: TGTGCCAGCAGCTTACCAATAGAGGTTGAGCAGTTCTTC
v_gene: TRBV7-9
j_gene: TRBJ2-1
abundance: -
d_gene: -

CDR3aa: CAWSSGSKKDEQFF
CDR3nt: TGTGCCTGGAGTAGCGGGAGTAAGAAGGATGAGCAGTTCTTC
v_gene: TRBV30
j_gene: TRBJ2-1
abundance: -
d_gene: TRBD2

CDR3aa: CASGLVLGRRPETQYF
CDR3nt: TGTGCTAGTGGTTTGGTATTAGGCAGGCGGCCAGAGACCCAGTACTTC
v_gene: TRBV12-5
j_gene: TRBJ2-5
abundance: -
d_gene: -

CDR3aa: CASNTGELFF
CDR3nt: TGTGCCAGCAACACCGGGGAGCTGTTTTTT
v_gene: TRBV7-9
j_gene: TRBJ2-2
abundance: few
d_gene: -

CDR3aa: CASSNDRGEETQYF
CDR3nt: TGTGCCAGCAGTAACGACAGGGGAGAGGAGACCCAGTACTTC
v_gene: TRBV21-1
j_gene: TRBJ2-5
abundance: -
d_gene: -

CDR3aa: CASSLRDRGGWNTQYF
CDR3nt: TGTGCCAGCAGCTTAAGGGACAGGGGAGGGTGGAATACGCAGTATTTT
v_gene: TRBV13
j_gene: TRBJ2-3
abundance: -
d_gene: TRBD1

CDR3aa: CSVGLAGGKSYNEQFF
CDR3nt: TGCAGCGTTGGGCTAGCGGGAGGGAAATCCTACAATGAGCAGTTCTTC
v_gene: TRBV29-1
j_gene: TRBJ2-1
abundance: few
d_gene: TRBD2

CDR3aa: CASTRSSYEQYF
CDR3nt: TGTGCCAGCACACGGAGTAGCTACGAGCAGTACTTC
v_gene: TRBV2
j_gene: TRBJ2-7
abundance: -
d_gene: -

CDR3aa: CASSEGTSGRDTQYF
CDR3nt: TGTGCCAGCAGTGAAGGGACTAGCGGGAGGGATACGCAGTATTTT
v_gene: TRBV25-1
j_gene: TRBJ2-3
abundance: -
d_gene: TRBD2

CDR3aa: CSVGGVNGNEQYF
CDR3nt: TGCAGCGTTGGAGGCGTAAACGGCAACGAGCAGTACTTC
v_gene: TRBV29-1
j_gene: TRBJ2-7
abundance: -
d_gene: -

CDR3aa: CASSSIGGLNTEAFF
CDR3nt: TGTGCCAGCAGTTCGATCGGTGGATTGAACACTGAAGCTTTCTTT
v_gene: TRBV27
j_gene: TRBJ1-1
abundance: -
d_gene: -

CDR3aa: CASSRSSGITDTQYF
CDR3nt: TGTGCCAGCAGCAGATCTAGCGGGATCACAGATACGCAGTATTTT
v_gene: TRBV9
j_gene: TRBJ2-3
abundance: -
d_gene: TRBD2

CDR3aa: CASSRRLDNVQYF
CDR3nt: TGTGCCAGCAGCCGACGTCTGGATAACGTGCAGTATTTT
v_gene: TRBV7-8
j_gene: TRBJ2-3
abundance: -
d_gene: -

CDR3aa: CASRGTSGNYNEQFF
CDR3nt: TGTGCCAGCAGGGGGACTAGCGGGAACTACAATGAGCAGTTCTTC
v_gene: TRBV7-2
j_gene: TRBJ2-1
abundance: -
d_gene: TRBD2

CDR3aa: CAISEAGSSGNTIYF
CDR3nt: TGTGCCATCAGTGAGGCGGGGAGCTCTGGAAACACCATATATTTT
v_gene: TRBV10-3
j_gene: TRBJ1-3
abundance: few
d_gene: -

CDR3aa: CAWRRTNSPLHF
CDR3nt: TGTGCCTGGAGAAGGACTAATTCACCCCTCCACTTT
v_gene: TRBV30
j_gene: TRBJ1-6
abundance: -
d_gene: -

CDR3aa: CSVVTTLKNIQYF
CDR3nt: TGCAGCGTAGTGACAACCCTAAAAAACATTCAGTACTTC
v_gene: TRBV29-1
j_gene: TRBJ2-4
abundance: -
d_gene: -

CDR3aa: CASSVGGETQYF
CDR3nt: TGTGCCAGCAGCGTAGGAGGGGAGACCCAGTACTTC
v_gene: TRBV9
j_gene: TRBJ2-5
abundance: -
d_gene: -

CDR3aa: CASSFGQGNSPLHF
CDR3nt: TGCGCCAGCAGCTTCGGACAGGGGAATTCACCCCTCCACTTT
v_gene: TRBV5-1
j_gene: TRBJ1-6
abundance: -
d_gene: TRBD1